Shown below are 2 T cell receptor beta chains from a single sample sequenced in a study of cytomegalovirus exposure and HLA in healthy donors. PCR was performed using 60 Vbeta and 13 Jbeta primers. Using immunoSEQ multiplex PCR, the repertoire was profiled, and TCRdb retains in-frame clones only, with some absent. In the table there are 150,000 to 200,000 clones, more than 80% of which are singletons. Sequencing used PBMCs. These receptors originate from a man younger than 30 in good health and CMV-seronegative.

The rearrangement uses TRBV28 and TRBJ2-3, with 14 bases identical to TRBD2. The germline V gene has CDR1 MDHEN and CDR2 SYDVKM. V trimming: 7 bases; J trimming: 5 bases; junction bases outside the gene matches: 8. The CDR3 runs 16 residues. Written as DNA, the CDR3 is TGTGCCAGCAACCTTCCGGGACTAGCGGGAGTAGATACGCAGTATTTT. Amino acids: CASNLPGLAGVDTQYF.

DNA of the CDR3: TGTGCTAGTGGCCCCCCCGTTTTAGGCGGGAGATCCTACAATGAGCAGTTCTTC. This codes for CASGPPVLGGRSYNEQFF. This chain connects TRBV12-5 to TRBJ2-1; 7 bases line up with TRBD2. The length of the CDR3 is 18 residues. The germline V gene encodes CDR1 LGHNT and CDR2 FRNRAP. The ends lost 6 bases at V and 1 base at J; junction bases unmatched: 15.